Described below is a single T cell receptor beta chain sequence and its context. This entry belongs to a study of blood T cell repertoires in COVID-19. Across the study: Italy, Spain and the United States were the sources of the convalescent and acute COVID-19 samples. In each case, the material was cDNA or gDNA derived from T cells, B-cell-depleted T cells, or PBMCs.

In the authors' methods: Nucleated cell number was recorded as an estimate derived from reference gene primer amplification. This table comes from immunoSEQ multiplex PCR, and its TCRdb copy is limited to in-frame clones, with some not included. Clonal size and the V and J genes are those of that table, whereas D and trimming came from the DNA. The repertoire holds roughly 200,000 clones, with 65% to 85% as singletons. The CDR3 runs 14 residues. Trimming cost V 3 bases and J 2 bases, with 10 bases left between them. Germline V CDR1 and CDR2: MDHEN, SYDVKM. V and J are TRBV28 and TRBJ1-2, with unresolved D. This TCR was sampled from a man between 50 and 59 years old with active or convalescent COVID-19. Material: peripheral blood. The CDR3 spells CASSFSGNNYGYTF. The CDR3 DNA reads TGTGCCAGCAGTTTTTCGGGGAACAACTATGGCTACACCTTC.